The 31 T cell receptor beta chains below were found in one sample sequenced in a study of CD8+CD57+ T cells in acquired aplastic anemia. Patients included in sequencing had previously demonstrated CD8+CD57+ cell expansion by flow cytometry. According to the study, genomic DNA was the template for TCR beta VDJ and CDR3 profiling. Each CDR3 protein is one row after TCRdb ran MiXCR on the reads. The sample lists 160,000 or so distinct CDR3 sequences, 40% to 60% occurring once. Sequences were obtained from sorted CD4+, CD8+, or CD8+CD57+ T cells (not recorded which) from PBMCs. The receptors shown here come from a human donor with aplastic anemia.

This clonotype was seen repeatedly, ten times or more. The chain uses TRBV9 and TRBJ1-3; no definite D call. The CDR3 is 14 residues long. Trimming left V 2 bases short and J 0 bases short, with 6 bases between. Germline V gives CDR1 SGDLS, CDR2 YYNGEE. CDR3 residues: CASSVYNSGNTIYF. DNA of the CDR3: TGTGCCAGCAGCGTGTACAACTCTGGAAACACCATATATTTT.

This clonotype was detected many times. The chain uses TRBV3-1 and TRBJ2-2, with D uncertain. Germline loops: CDR1 LGHDT, CDR2 YNNKEL (reference sequence). Trimming cost V 1 base and J 1 base, with 7 bases left between them. CDR3 length: 15 residues. This CDR3 reads CASSQGRLNTGELFF. CDR3 sequence (DNA): TGTGCCAGCAGCCAAGGACGGTTGAACACCGGGGAGCTGTTTTTT.

Regarding this clonotype: Given a much more abundant clone one base away, this may be a read error. The chain employs TRBV18 and TRBJ1-1; D is ambiguous. Germline assignment: CDR1 KGHSH and CDR2 LQKENI. V was cut by 7 bases and J by 4 bases, with 7 bases left in between. The CDR3 loop spans 11 amino acids. The CDR3: CASFTTTEAFF. CDR3 coding DNA: TGTGCCAGCTTCACGACCACTGAAGCTTTCTTT. Full variable domain (outside the CDR3, taken from reference TRBV18 and TRBJ1-1): NAGVMQNPRHLVRRRGQEARLRCSPMKGHSHVYWYRQLPEEGLKFMVYLQKENIIDESGMPKERFSAEFPKEGPSILRIQQVVRGDSAAYFCASFTTTEAFFGQGTRLTVV.

The chain couples TRBV2 to TRBJ2-7; D is tentatively TRBD1 or TRBD2 (5 bases each). The CDR3 runs 13 residues. Trimming removed 6 bases at V and 7 bases at J, with 16 bases between. The germline V gene encodes CDR1 SNHLY and CDR2 FYNNEI. The CDR3 DNA is TGTGCCAGCAGAACGCTTGGGGGTAGGGAGCAGTACTTC. It yields the protein CASRTLGGREQYF. Complete variable domain (other parts from reference TRBV2 and TRBJ2-7): EPEVTQTPSHQVTQMGQEVILRCVPISNHLYFYWYRQILGQKVEFLVSFYNNEISEKSEIFDDQFSVERPDGSNFTLKIRSTKLEDSAMYFCASRTLGGREQYFGPGTRLTVT.

This clonotype was observed many times. The chain combines TRBV20-1 with TRBJ1-2; no clear D. CDR1 and CDR2 from the germline V gene are DFQATT and SNEGSKA (reference sequence). Trimming took off 5 bases at V and 4 bases at J, with 17 bases between the two ends. This CDR3 contains 14 residues. CDR3 loop: CSARLRVEIYGYTF. The DNA for the CDR3 is TGCAGTGCTCGACTTCGGGTGGAGATCTATGGCTACACCTTC.

In its sample, this clonotype was seen many times. The V and J genes are TRBV7-3 and TRBJ1-1; no clear D gene. Germline V gene sequence: CDR1 SGHTA, CDR2 FQGTGA. CDR3 length equals 15 residues. Trimming left V 2 bases short and J 0 bases short, with 10 bases between. CDR3 nucleotides: TGTGCCAGCAGCTTACGCCTGAAGGTGAACACTGAAGCTTTCTTT. Amino acid sequence: CASSLRLKVNTEAFF. The full variable domain, rest sourced from reference TRBV7-3 and TRBJ1-1, is GAGVSQTPSNKVTEKGKYVELRCDPISGHTALYWYRQSLGQGPEFLIYFQGTGAADDSGLPNDRFFAVRPEGSVSTLKIQRTERGDSAVYLCASSLRLKVNTEAFFGQGTRLTVV.

This clonotype was seen repeatedly, ten times or more. This chain uses TRBV11-2 with TRBJ1-1, with D unresolved. This CDR3 region has 15 residues. CDR1 is SGHAT, CDR2 FQNNGV, per germline. The V gene lost 1 base and the J gene lost 3 bases, with 12 bases spanning the gap. DNA of the CDR3: TGTGCCAGCAGCTTAGTAGAAGGGATGGACACTGAAGCTTTCTTT. Amino acid sequence: CASSLVEGMDTEAFF.

A note on this clonotype: The germline gene is not matched at one end of the junction; a read error may be the cause. The chain recombines TRBV20-1 with TRBJ1-1; maybe TRBD1 (6 bases). Per germline, CDR1 DFQATT and CDR2 SNEGSKA (reference sequence). This CDR3 region has 13 residues. The CDR3 spells CSAREGTYTEAFF. The CDR3 DNA is TGCAGTGCGAGAGAGGGGACATACACTGAAGCTTTCTTT.

Notes on this clonotype: Just one base apart from a much larger clone, this may be a read error. The chain has TRBV11-2 and TRBJ2-1; D is undetermined. Germline V gene data show CDR1 as SGHAT and CDR2 as FQNNGV. Trimming took off 0 bases at V and 6 bases at J, with 18 bases between the two ends. This CDR3 region has 17 residues. CDR3 in amino acids: CASSLDLGYGALNEQFF. The CDR3 DNA follows: TGTGCCAGCAGCTTAGATTTGGGATACGGTGCCCTCAATGAGCAGTTCTTC.

This clonotype was seen a single time. V and J are TRBV10-3 and TRBJ2-1; 7 nucleotides match TRBD1. Germline CDR1 is ENHRY and CDR2 is SYGVKD. The CDR3 has 14 residues. V trimming: 8 bases; J trimming: 6 bases; junction bases outside the gene matches: 10. The CDR3 loop reads CAIGDRQGRNEQFF. In DNA, the CDR3 is TGTGCCATCGGGGACCGACAGGGCCGCAATGAGCAGTTCTTC.

This clonotype was detected ten times or more. The rearrangement links TRBV29-1 to TRBJ2-1, with 8 bases fitting TRBD2. Trimming at V came to 7 bases and at J to 8 bases, leaving 7 bases not matched to a gene. Germline CDR1 is SQVTM and CDR2 is ANQGSEA. The CDR3 covers 12 residues. This CDR3 is CSDRTSSYEQFF. The CDR3 nucleotides are TGCAGCGACCGGACTAGCAGCTATGAGCAGTTCTTC.

About this clonotype: A much bigger clone sits one base away, suggesting this may be a read error. V gene TRBV12-3 or TRBV12-4 combines with J gene TRBJ1-2; 7 bases are shared with TRBD1. The CDR3 loop spans 13 amino acids. The V and J ends lost 11 bases and 4 bases, in that order; junction bases with no gene match: 10. DNA of the CDR3: TGTGCCGGCAACCCCGGGACAGCCTATGGCTACACCTTC. Protein: CAGNPGTAYGYTF.

This clonotype showed up just a few times. This chain uses TRBV30 with TRBJ2-7; 9 bases fit TRBD1. CDR1 and CDR2 from the germline V gene are GTSNPN and SVGIG (reference sequence). V shed 0 bases and J 1 base; nucleotides not matched to a gene: 7. The CDR3 runs 16 residues. In DNA, the CDR3 is TGTGCCTGGAGTGTACCCGGGACAGGGTATTCCTACGAGCAGTACTTC. Encoded protein: CAWSVPGTGYSYEQYF.

The V and J genes are TRBV10-2 and TRBJ2-7; 12 positions match TRBD2. This CDR3 has 13 amino acids. The V gene's germline CDR1 is WSHSY and CDR2 SAAADI. V trimming: 8 bases; J trimming: 5 bases; junction bases outside the gene matches: 4. The CDR3 DNA follows: TGCGCCAGCCGACTAGCGGGGGAGGACGAGCAGTACTTC. It yields the protein CASRLAGEDEQYF.

The V call is TRBV15, the J call TRBJ1-5, with D tentatively TRBD1 (5 bases). This CDR3 is built from 15 residues. V was shortened by 5 bases and J by 4 bases, with 15 bases between the two germline ends. Per germline, CDR1 LNHNV and CDR2 YYDKDF (reference sequence). CDR3 in DNA: TGTGCCACCAGCGGATCGGGGCTTTGGAATCAGCCCCAGCATTTT. It encodes CATSGSGLWNQPQHF.

In its sample, this clonotype was seen a few times. This chain joins TRBV15 and TRBJ2-3; maybe TRBD2 (6 bases). The germline V gene encodes CDR1 LNHNV and CDR2 YYDKDF (reference sequence). The ends were cut back, 0 bases at V and 2 bases at J, with 12 bases in the middle. CDR3 size: 16 residues. The CDR3 spells CATSRDLAESTDTQYF. In DNA form, the CDR3 reads TGTGCCACCAGCAGAGATTTAGCGGAATCCACAGATACGCAGTATTTT.

The chain combines TRBV10-1 with TRBJ2-2; no definite D call. The CDR3 consists of 14 residues. V lost 4 bases, J lost 5 bases, and 11 bases lay in between. Germline lookup yields CDR1 WNHNN and CDR2 SYGVQD (reference sequence). The CDR3 nucleotides read TGCGCCAGCAGTGCTCAAATAGGGACCGGGGAGCTGTTTTTT. It encodes CASSAQIGTGELFF.

There are many counts of this clonotype. The rearrangement joins TRBV12-3 or TRBV12-4 to TRBJ1-1, with D maybe TRBD1 (5 bases). The CDR3 sequence is 19 residues long. Trimming stripped 7 bases from V and 1 base from J, with 28 bases between. In DNA form, the CDR3 reads TGTGCCAGCACCCTCACCATGTCGACAGCTCGAACGAAGAACACTGAAGCTTTCTTT. Residues: CASTLTMSTARTKNTEAFF.

Of note for this clonotype: At one boundary the junction diverges from the germline segment, which might be a read error. The chain employs TRBV29-1 and TRBJ1-2; D call uncertain. CDR3 length equals 14 residues. Germline V CDR1 and CDR2: SQVTM, ANQGSEA. CDR3 sequence: CSVRAAETSYGYTF. In nucleotides, the CDR3 is TGTAGCGTTAGAGCCGCCGAGACCTCATATGGCTACACCTTC.

Concerning this clonotype: A junction boundary mismatches the germline segment, possibly from a read error. The chain carries TRBV30 and TRBJ1-1, with D uncertain. This CDR3 is built from 11 residues. The germline gives CDR1 GTSNPN, CDR2 SVGIG (reference sequence). DNA of the CDR3: TGTGCCTGGAAGGTTGTTACTGGAGCTTTCTTT. Protein sequence: CAWKVVTGAFF.

This clonotype was seen at least ten times. This chain joins TRBV13 and TRBJ2-2; the match to TRBD2 covers 7 bases. This CDR3 comprises 16 residues. After removal of 6 bases from V and 9 bases from J, the junction contained 16 bases not matched to a gene. Germline V gives CDR1 PRHDT, CDR2 FYEKMQ (reference sequence). This CDR3 reads CASSYLKPGLTRELFF. For the CDR3, the DNA is TGTGCCAGCAGTTACCTTAAACCGGGACTAACGCGGGAGCTGTTTTTT.

Details on this clonotype: One junction end does not reproduce the germline sequence, and a read error may be involved. The chain joins TRBV10-3 to TRBJ1-2; D unclear. The CDR3 covers 13 residues. Germline-derived CDR1 and CDR2 are ENHRY and SYGVKD. The CDR3 region has the DNA TGTGCCATCAGTGAAGGCCAGGCCACTGGCTACACCTTT. Its protein is CAISEGQATGYTF.

V is TRBV6-1 and J is TRBJ1-4, with D perhaps TRBD1 (6 bases). CDR3 length: 14 amino acids. The germline V and J ends were trimmed by 5 bases and 8 bases, with 15 bases remaining between them. Germline CDR1 reads MNHNS; CDR2 reads SASEGT. The CDR3 sequence: CASSRGRGPEKLFF. The DNA of the CDR3 is TGTGCCAGCAGTCGGGGACGGGGGCCCGAAAAACTGTTTTTT.

The chain is built from TRBV20-1 and TRBJ1-6, with no clear D. This CDR3 contains 16 residues. The V end was cut by 0 bases, the J end by 10 bases, with 19 bases between. CDR1 is DFQATT and CDR2 is SNEGSKA in the germline V gene (reference sequence). The chain's CDR3 is CSARDGEGPGRSPLHF. DNA of the CDR3: TGCAGTGCTAGAGATGGGGAAGGACCGGGTCGGTCACCCCTCCACTTT.

A few counts support this clonotype. The rearrangement joins TRBV15 to TRBJ2-7; maybe TRBD1 (5 bases). The V end was cut by 0 bases, the J end by 5 bases, with 11 bases between. Germline CDR1 and CDR2: LNHNV and YYDKDF (reference sequence). The CDR3 sequence is 14 residues long. DNA of the CDR3: TGTGCCACCAGCAGAGATCTTCAGGGCCACGAGCAGTACTTC. Protein: CATSRDLQGHEQYF.

The chain joins TRBV7-7 to TRBJ2-3; no clear D. V was pared by 5 bases and J by 4 bases, with 10 bases between. CDR3 length: 13 amino acids. CDR1 and CDR2 (germline): SSHAT, FNYEAQ (reference sequence). CDR3 bases: TGTGCCAGCAGCCCCCTTACTCCAGATACGCAGTATTTT. Amino acid sequence: CASSPLTPDTQYF.

V and J are TRBV6-1 and TRBJ1-3; possibly TRBD1 for D (5 bases). Trimming removed 6 bases at V and 0 bases at J, with 12 bases between. This CDR3 contains 15 residues. From germline, CDR1 is MNHNS and CDR2 SASEGT. CDR3 DNA: TGTGCCAGCAGGGTGGGACGGAACTCTGGAAACACCATATATTTT. This translates into CASRVGRNSGNTIYF.

On this clonotype: This may stem from a read error, because a much larger clone lies one nucleotide away. The chain is built from TRBV5-1 and TRBJ1-1, with 12 bases lining up with TRBD1. The CDR3 covers 17 residues. The J segment lost 4 bases and the V segment lost 8 bases, leaving 15 bases of the junction unmatched. In germline, CDR1 is SGHRS, CDR2 YFSETQ. CDR3 sequence (DNA): TGCGCCAGTTCGGATTCCGGGACAGGGGGCAGTGGCACTGAAGCTTTCTTT. Amino acid sequence: CASSDSGTGGSGTEAFF.

The chain recombines TRBV2 with TRBJ2-3, with D unresolved. V lost 4 bases and J lost 2, with 13 bases in between. The CDR3 length is 15 residues. Germline-derived CDR1 and CDR2 are SNHLY and FYNNEI. CDR3 bases: TGTGCCAGCAGTGGGGTCCAGACCGCCACAGATACGCAGTATTTT. Translating gives CASSGVQTATDTQYF.

This clonotype came up many times. The chain links TRBV6-2 or TRBV6-3 to TRBJ1-1; tentatively, D is TRBD1 (6 bases). The CDR3 spans 14 residues. Germline V lookup: CDR1 MNHEY, CDR2 SVGEGT. Between the trimmed V and J ends, which lost 5 bases and 3 bases, there was a span of 13 bases. The CDR3, as DNA: TGTGCCAGCAGTGCTACAGGGACGGACACTGAAGCTTTCTTT. Translation gives CASSATGTDTEAFF.

This clonotype was seen ten or more times. The chain is built from TRBV7-8 and TRBJ2-3; D may be TRBD1 (5 bases). This CDR3 has 15 amino acids. V was shortened by 1 base and J by 2 bases, with 10 bases between the two germline ends. In germline, CDR1 is SGHVS, CDR2 FQNEAQ. CDR3 region: CASSLGGAFTDTQYF. CDR3 DNA: TGTGCCAGCAGCTTAGGGGGCGCCTTCACAGATACGCAGTATTTT.